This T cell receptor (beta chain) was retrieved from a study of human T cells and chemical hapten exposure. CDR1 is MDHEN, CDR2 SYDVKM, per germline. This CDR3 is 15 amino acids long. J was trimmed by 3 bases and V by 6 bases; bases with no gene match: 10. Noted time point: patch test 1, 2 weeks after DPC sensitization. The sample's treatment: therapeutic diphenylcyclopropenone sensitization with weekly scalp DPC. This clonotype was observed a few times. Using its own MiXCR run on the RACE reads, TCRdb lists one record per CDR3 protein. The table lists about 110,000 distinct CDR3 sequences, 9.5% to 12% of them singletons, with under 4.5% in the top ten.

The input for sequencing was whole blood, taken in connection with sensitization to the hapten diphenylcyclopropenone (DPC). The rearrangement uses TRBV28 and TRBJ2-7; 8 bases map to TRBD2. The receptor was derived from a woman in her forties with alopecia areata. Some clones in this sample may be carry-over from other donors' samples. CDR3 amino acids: CASSRLGSGNYEQYF. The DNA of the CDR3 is TGTGCCAGCAGCCGCCTTGGTAGCGGGAACTACGAGCAGTACTTC.